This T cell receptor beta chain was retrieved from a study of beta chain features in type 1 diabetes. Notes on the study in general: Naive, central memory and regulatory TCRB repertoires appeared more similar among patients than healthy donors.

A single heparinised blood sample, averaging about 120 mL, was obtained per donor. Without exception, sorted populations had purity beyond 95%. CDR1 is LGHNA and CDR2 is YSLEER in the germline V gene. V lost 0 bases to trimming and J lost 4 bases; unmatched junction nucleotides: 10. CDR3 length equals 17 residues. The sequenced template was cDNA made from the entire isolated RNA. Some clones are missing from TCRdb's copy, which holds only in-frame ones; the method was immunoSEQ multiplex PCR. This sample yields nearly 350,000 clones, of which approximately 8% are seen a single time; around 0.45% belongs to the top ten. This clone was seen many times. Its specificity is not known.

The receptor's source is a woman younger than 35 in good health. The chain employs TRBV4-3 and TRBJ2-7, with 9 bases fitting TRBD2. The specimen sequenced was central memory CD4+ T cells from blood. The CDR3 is CASSQDFSGSFFYEQYF. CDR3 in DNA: TGCGCCAGCAGCCAAGATTTTAGCGGGAGCTTTTTTTACGAGCAGTACTTC.